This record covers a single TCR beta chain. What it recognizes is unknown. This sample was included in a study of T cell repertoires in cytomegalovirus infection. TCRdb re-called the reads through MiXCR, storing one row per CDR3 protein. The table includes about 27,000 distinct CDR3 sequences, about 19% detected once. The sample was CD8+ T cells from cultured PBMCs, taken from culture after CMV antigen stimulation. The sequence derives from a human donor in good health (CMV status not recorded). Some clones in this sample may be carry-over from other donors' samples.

In DNA, the CDR3 is TGCAGCGTGCGGACAGGGGCGATGAACGAGCAGTACTTC. Its protein product is CSVRTGAMNEQYF. The genes are TRBV29-1 and TRBJ2-7; 9 nucleotides line up with TRBD1. This CDR3 region has 13 residues. The germline V gene encodes CDR1 SQVTM and CDR2 ANQGSEA. The V gene end was trimmed by 6 bases and the J gene end by 5 bases; junction bases not matched to a gene: 8.